Listed here are 13 T cell receptor beta chains from one sample, sequenced in a study of identical twins. From the 5' RACE reads, TCRdb called clonotypes with MiXCR, one entry per CDR3 protein. The sample shows 700,000 to 950,000 distinct CDR3 sequences, approximately 13% of them seen only once. The same data also contributed to another study, on yellow fever vaccine responses in identical twins.

Sequenced sample: PBMCs. These receptors came from a woman between 18 and 29 years old in good health.

The J gene is TRBJ2-7, the V gene TRBV5-1, with 10 bases fitting TRBD2. The germline V gene encodes CDR1 SGHRS and CDR2 YFSETQ. This CDR3 contains 17 residues. With 4 bases clipped from V and 5 bases from J, the junction kept 15 bases outside the gene matches. The CDR3 here is CASSPMVGASGSHEQYF. The DNA of the CDR3 is TGCGCCAGCAGCCCGATGGTCGGGGCTAGCGGGAGCCACGAGCAGTACTTC.

The rearrangement uses TRBV28 and TRBJ2-5; 10 nucleotides match TRBD1. Germline lookup yields CDR1 MDHEN and CDR2 SYDVKM. The CDR3 spans 15 residues. J gave up 4 bases and V 4 bases, and 6 bases lay outside the gene matches. The chain's CDR3 is CASSSLTGGAETQYF. Here the CDR3 DNA reads TGTGCCAGCAGTTCGCTGACAGGGGGCGCAGAGACCCAGTACTTC.

The chain recombines TRBV6-5 with TRBJ1-3, with D unresolved. Germline V gene lookup returns CDR1 MNHEY and CDR2 SVGAGI. V gave up 0 bases and J gave up 6 bases, with 9 bases separating them. There are 14 residues in the CDR3. CDR3 bases: TGTGCCAGCAGTTACTCAGGGTCCGTAAACACCATATATTTT. It specifies CASSYSGSVNTIYF.

The V gene is TRBV7-9, the J gene TRBJ2-5; 7 positions match TRBD1. CDR3 length: 14 amino acids. The trim removed 5 bases at V and 4 bases at J, leaving 7 bases unmatched. Germline assignment: CDR1 SEHNR and CDR2 FQNEAQ (reference sequence). The CDR3 DNA is TGTGCCAGCAGCAAGACAGGGAGTGCAGAGACCCAGTACTTC. Translation gives CASSKTGSAETQYF.

The V gene is TRBV28, the J gene TRBJ2-2; 11 bases match TRBD2. CDR1 MDHEN and CDR2 SYDVKM come from the germline V gene. Germline trimming cut 6 bases from V and 1 base from J; bases unmatched to any gene: 10. CDR3 length: 18 residues. The CDR3 protein is CASRTGGLAVLNTGELFF. CDR3 sequence (DNA): TGTGCCAGCAGAACAGGGGGACTAGCGGTTCTGAACACCGGGGAGCTGTTTTTT.

The chain joins TRBV9 to TRBJ2-1; TRBD2 might be the D (5 bases). The V gene's germline CDR1 is SGDLS and CDR2 YYNGEE. V was trimmed by 0 bases and J by 2 bases, leaving 12 bases between them. The CDR3 is made up of 16 amino acids. CDR3 amino acids: CASSVDGGGTYNEQFF. The CDR3 nucleotides read TGTGCCAGCAGCGTAGACGGAGGTGGGACCTACAATGAGCAGTTCTTC.

This clonotype was counted a few times. This rearrangement joins TRBV11-2 to TRBJ2-1; D possibly corresponds to TRBD2 (5 bases). V was clipped by 8 bases and J by 8 bases, with 19 bases between them. Germline assignment: CDR1 SGHAT and CDR2 FQNNGV. The CDR3 sequence is 14 residues long. The DNA for the CDR3 is TGTGCCAGCGGCGACTACGCGTTCAAGTATGAGCAGTTCTTC. Amino acid sequence: CASGDYAFKYEQFF.

This clonotype appeared a few times. This chain links TRBV6-4 with TRBJ2-1; 8 nucleotides line up with TRBD2. The CDR3 extends over 15 amino acids. Germline CDR1 and CDR2: MRHNA and SNTAGT. J lost 6 bases, V lost 0 bases, and 4 bases had no gene match. CDR3 sequence (DNA): TGTGCCAGCAGTGACTCAGCGGGAGCCCGCAATGAGCAGTTCTTC. The encoded protein is CASSDSAGARNEQFF.

The chain recombines TRBV29-1 with TRBJ2-3; 9 positions agree with TRBD1. V trimming: 7 bases; J trimming: 4 bases; junction bases outside the gene matches: 15. This CDR3 spans 16 amino acids. CDR1 SQVTM and CDR2 ANQGSEA come from the germline V gene. The CDR3 sequence: CSATGTGTSSADTQYF. For the CDR3, the DNA is TGCAGCGCCACCGGGACAGGGACTTCCTCGGCAGATACGCAGTATTTT.

The chain couples TRBV7-9 to TRBJ1-5; the D gene is possibly TRBD1 (5 bases). The CDR3 spans 15 residues. With 1 base removed from V and 4 bases from J, the gap between germline ends came to 11 bases. Germline assignment: CDR1 SEHNR and CDR2 FQNEAQ (reference sequence). CDR3 loop: CASSLGRAGNQPQHF. The CDR3 DNA reads TGTGCCAGCAGCTTAGGCAGGGCTGGTAATCAGCCCCAGCATTTT.

The rearrangement joins TRBV7-9 to TRBJ2-1; D is unresolved. Trimming took off 6 bases at V and 2 bases at J, with 17 bases between the two ends. Germline V CDR1 and CDR2: SEHNR, FQNEAQ (reference sequence). The CDR3 extends over 16 amino acids. The CDR3 nucleotides are TGTGCCAGCAGTCGACCAGAAAGGTCGGCCTACAATGAGCAGTTCTTC. Its translation: CASSRPERSAYNEQFF. The entire variable domain, with the rest obtained from reference TRBV7-9 and TRBJ2-1, is as follows: DTGVSQNPRHKITKRGQNVTFRCDPISEHNRLYWYRQTLGQGPEFLTYFQNEAQLEKSRLLSDRFSAERPKGSFSTLEIQRTEQGDSAMYLCASSRPERSAYNEQFFGPGTRLTVL.

This clonotype was detected only a few times. The genes are TRBV5-1 and TRBJ2-3; 13 positions agree with TRBD2. CDR3 length: 16 residues. Germline lookup yields CDR1 SGHRS and CDR2 YFSETQ. V lost 4 bases to trimming and J lost 5 bases; unmatched junction nucleotides: 7. The CDR3 DNA is TGCGCCAGCAGCGAACTAGCGGGGGGGCCGGGAGATACGCAGTATTTT. Translating gives CASSELAGGPGDTQYF.

The rearrangement uses TRBV5-5 and TRBJ1-1, with D perhaps TRBD1 (5 bases). Trimming cost V 1 base and J 3 bases, with 10 bases left between them. The CDR3 runs to 14 residues. Germline CDR1 and CDR2: SGHKS and YYEKEE (reference sequence). The CDR3 nucleotides read TGTGCCAGCAGCTTGAAGACAGAGTACACTGAAGCTTTCTTT. Translated: CASSLKTEYTEAFF.